This T cell receptor beta chain was identified during a study of T cell responses to AZD1222 COVID-19 vaccine. Study-level findings and limits: Targeting of unmutated variant regions was reportedly seen in nearly half of spike-specific TCRs. The study found Spike-specific TCR breadth and depth rose after two AZD1222 doses.

The protocol was immunoSEQ multiplex PCR, while the TCRdb copy is restricted to in-frame clones and leaves out a portion. Here the sample spans around 130,000 clones, roughly 90% being singletons. The CDR3 is made up of 15 amino acids. Deletions cut 5 bases from V and 0 bases from J, with 11 bases between. The germline V gene has CDR1 SGHAT and CDR2 FQNNGV. Note on this clone: Its antigen is undetermined.

The origin of this receptor is an adult who received the MenACWY meningococcal vaccine as a control. The material was peripheral blood, obtained 28 days after the second dose of the MenACWY control vaccine. This sequence joins TRBV11-2 and TRBJ2-1, with D unclear. The CDR3 loop reads CASSPLESSYNEQFF. As DNA, the CDR3 is TGTGCCAGCAGCCCTCTAGAGAGCTCCTACAATGAGCAGTTCTTC.